This TCR beta chain was identified in a study of shared clonotypes between healthy human individuals. Study overall: There were three CD4 naive, three CD4 memory, two CD8 naive and one CD8 memory plates per donor.

CDR3 length: 13 residues. The germline CDR1 and CDR2 sequences are SNHLY and FYNNEI. The V segment lost 7 bases and the J segment 7 bases; nucleotides outside the gene matches: 7. Sequenced by immunoSEQ multiplex PCR; TCRdb stores in-frame clones only, minus some. The table has under 750,000 clones, 55% to 75% seen once. The TCR comes from a woman in her twenties or thirties in good health. This sequence joins TRBV2 and TRBJ2-7; 10 bases map to TRBD2. What was sequenced was memory CD4+ T cells sorted from blood. As for subset: CD45RA-negative fraction. For the CDR3, the DNA is TGTGCCAGCATGGTAGCGGGAGGCGAAGAGCAGTACTTC. Protein product: CASMVAGGEEQYF.